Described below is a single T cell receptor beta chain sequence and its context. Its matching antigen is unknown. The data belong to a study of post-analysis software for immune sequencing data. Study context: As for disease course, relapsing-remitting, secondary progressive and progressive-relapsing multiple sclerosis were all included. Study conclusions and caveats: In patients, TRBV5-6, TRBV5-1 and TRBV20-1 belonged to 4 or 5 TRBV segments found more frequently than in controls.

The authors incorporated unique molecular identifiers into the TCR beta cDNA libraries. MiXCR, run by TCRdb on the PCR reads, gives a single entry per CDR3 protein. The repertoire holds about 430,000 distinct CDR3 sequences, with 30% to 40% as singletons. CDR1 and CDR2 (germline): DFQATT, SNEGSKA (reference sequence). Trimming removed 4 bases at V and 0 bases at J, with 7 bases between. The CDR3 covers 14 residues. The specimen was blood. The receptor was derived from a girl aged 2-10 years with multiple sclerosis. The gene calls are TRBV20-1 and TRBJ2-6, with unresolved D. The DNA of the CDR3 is TGCAGTGCTATAACCCTCTCTGGGGCCAACGTCCTGACTTTC. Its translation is CSAITLSGANVLTF.